These 15 T cell receptor beta chains originate from one sample sequenced in a study of shared clonotypes between healthy human individuals. TCRdb's copy holds only in-frame clones and misses some; the assay was immunoSEQ multiplex PCR. This sample has about 2.1 million clones; just over 90% occur once, and the top ten carry around 1.7%. CD45RO-negative CD8 cells positively selected for CCR7 made up the naive population, which excluded terminally differentiated effector memory CD45RA+ cells. What was sequenced was naive CD8+ T cells from PBMCs. The origin of the receptors is a man aged 18 to 30 in good health. Some clones in this sample may be carry-over from other donors' samples.

The genes are TRBV27 and TRBJ1-1, with TRBD1 as a possible D gene (5 bases). Between the trimmed V and J ends, which lost 7 bases and 3 bases, there was a span of 21 bases. The CDR3 is made up of 16 amino acids. Germline lookup yields CDR1 MNHEY and CDR2 SMNVEV (reference sequence). CDR3 coding DNA: TGTGCCAGCAAAGATTTCGTGGCAGGGTTGGACACTGAAGCTTTCTTT. It translates to CASKDFVAGLDTEAFF.

The V gene is TRBV6-5, the J gene TRBJ2-1; weak D call: TRBD2 (6 bases). V lost 3 bases, J lost 7 bases, and 16 bases lay in between. CDR3 length equals 15 residues. From germline, CDR1 is MNHEY and CDR2 SVGAGI. The chain's CDR3 is CASSYLLLGRNEQFF. The CDR3 coding sequence is TGTGCCAGCAGTTATCTCCTCCTCGGGAGAAATGAGCAGTTCTTC.

This chain uses TRBV27 with TRBJ2-7; TRBD2 agrees at 13 bases. Unmatched junction bases numbered 9, after V lost 3 bases and J lost 4 bases. The germline V gene encodes CDR1 MNHEY and CDR2 SMNVEV (reference sequence). There are 17 residues in the CDR3. The CDR3 DNA reads as TGTGCCAGCAGTTTGACTAGCGGGAGGCCGGGGATGTACGAGCAGTACTTC. It encodes CASSLTSGRPGMYEQYF.

This chain joins TRBV7-9 and TRBJ2-1; unclear D gene. Germline V gene sequence: CDR1 SEHNR, CDR2 FQNEAQ (reference sequence). Trimming shortened V by 4 bases and J by 0 bases, and 16 bases separated the two germline ends. CDR3 length: 17 residues. The CDR3 bases are TGTGCCAGCAGCTCCCGAGTGGCCGAATACTCCTACAATGAGCAGTTCTTC. This sequence encodes CASSSRVAEYSYNEQFF. The whole variable domain, filled in from reference TRBV7-9 and TRBJ2-1, reads DTGVSQNPRHKITKRGQNVTFRCDPISEHNRLYWYRQTLGQGPEFLTYFQNEAQLEKSRLLSDRFSAERPKGSFSTLEIQRTEQGDSAMYLCASSSRVAEYSYNEQFFGPGTRLTVL.

CDR3 sequence: CASSYLVASGGHEQYF. The CDR3 DNA reads as TGTGCCAGCAGTTACTTAGTGGCTAGCGGTGGCCACGAGCAGTACTTC. V gene TRBV6-6 combines with J gene TRBJ2-7; 7 nucleotides match TRBD2. The CDR3 runs to 16 residues. Germline V gene sequence: CDR1 MNHNY, CDR2 SVGAGI (reference sequence). Trimming at V came to 1 base and at J to 5 bases, leaving 11 bases not matched to a gene.

The genes are TRBV11-1 and TRBJ2-5; 9 bases match TRBD1. Germline-derived CDR1 and CDR2 are SGHAT and FQDESV (reference sequence). The CDR3 has 16 residues. Unmatched junction bases numbered 8, after V lost 5 bases and J lost 1 base. The CDR3 here is CASSRNRGLTQETQYF. CDR3 sequence (DNA): TGTGCCAGCAGCCGTAACAGGGGGCTTACCCAAGAGACCCAGTACTTC.

J is TRBJ2-1 and V is TRBV27; possibly TRBD2 for D (5 bases). This CDR3 region has 15 residues. The germline V gene has CDR1 MNHEY and CDR2 SMNVEV (reference sequence). Trimming left V 2 bases short and J 1 base short, with 9 bases between. The CDR3 here is CASSLILASYNEQFF. As DNA, the CDR3 is TGTGCCAGCAGTTTAATCCTAGCATCCTACAATGAGCAGTTCTTC.

The chain has TRBV6-1 and TRBJ1-1; 8 nucleotides align to TRBD1. This CDR3 has 13 residues. The germline V gene has CDR1 MNHNS and CDR2 SASEGT. V shed 7 bases, J shed 11 bases, and the junction held 12 bases outside the gene matches. CDR3 in DNA: TGTGCCAGCAAGGCGACAGGGGTCCTGGGGGCTTTCTTT. Translated, it gives CASKATGVLGAFF.

The V gene is TRBV10-3, the J gene TRBJ2-6; D is perhaps TRBD2 (6 bases). Per germline, CDR1 ENHRY and CDR2 SYGVKD. Trimming removed 1 base from V and 0 bases from J, with 10 bases in between. The CDR3 is 17 residues long. The chain's CDR3 is CAISEWSGPSGANVLTF. The CDR3 coding sequence is TGTGCCATCAGTGAGTGGAGCGGGCCCTCTGGGGCCAACGTCCTGACTTTC.

The rearrangement links TRBV7-2 to TRBJ1-5, with TRBD1 matching 7 bases. Germline V gene sequence: CDR1 SGHTA, CDR2 FQGNSA. V gave up 4 bases and J gave up 4 bases; unmatched junction bases: 10. This CDR3 comprises 16 residues. The CDR3 protein is CASSSYNDRVNQPQHF. The CDR3 DNA reads TGTGCCAGCAGCTCCTACAATGACAGGGTGAATCAGCCCCAGCATTTT. The full variable domain, its missing parts supplied by reference TRBV7-2 and TRBJ1-5, is GAGVSQSPSNKVTEKGKDVELRCDPISGHTALYWYRQSLGQGLEFLIYFQGNSAPDKSGLPSDRFSAERTGGSVSTLTIQRTQQEDSAVYLCASSSYNDRVNQPQHFGDGTRLSIL.

Remarks on this clone: The sample holds other DNA sequences that translate to the same CDR3. The V call is TRBV19, the J call TRBJ2-1; 7 nucleotides align to TRBD1. This CDR3 region has 15 residues. Per the germline V gene, CDR1 is LNHDA and CDR2 is SQIVND (reference sequence). With V trimmed by 5 bases and J by 0 bases, 4 bases remained unmatched. The CDR3 DNA follows: TGTGCCAGTAGTCGGGCAGGGGGCTCCTACAATGAGCAGTTCTTC. This encodes CASSRAGGSYNEQFF. Looking up the rest from reference TRBV19 and TRBJ2-1 gives the full variable domain: DGGITQSPKYLFRKEGQNVTLSCEQNLNHDAMYWYRQDPGQGLRLIYYSQIVNDFQKGDIAEGYSVSREKKESFPLTVTSAQKNPTAFYLCASSRAGGSYNEQFFGPGTRLTVL.

V usage is TRBV7-3 and J usage is TRBJ2-7; tentative D call: TRBD2 (6 bases). This CDR3 region has 16 residues. V was shortened by 5 bases and J by 1 base, with 18 bases between the two germline ends. Germline loops: CDR1 SGHTA, CDR2 FQGTGA. CDR3 nucleotides: TGTGCCAGCAGCCCCTTAGGAGGGGCCCGTTCCTACGAGCAGTACTTC. Translated, it gives CASSPLGGARSYEQYF.

The V gene is TRBV4-1, the J gene TRBJ2-7; no clear D gene. The CDR3 loop spans 13 amino acids. Germline assignment: CDR1 MGHRA and CDR2 YSYEKL. V dropped 0 bases and J dropped 6 bases, with 9 bases sitting between them. CDR3 loop: CASSQEGNREQYF. The CDR3 coding sequence is TGCGCCAGCAGCCAAGAGGGTAACCGCGAGCAGTACTTC.

V and J are TRBV14 and TRBJ1-2; no firm D call. The germline CDR1 and CDR2 sequences are SGHDN and FVKESK. CDR3 length: 13 amino acids. The ends were cut back, 5 bases at V and 2 bases at J, with 9 bases in the middle. This CDR3 is CASSIRTNYGYTF. As DNA, the CDR3 is TGTGCCAGCAGCATCCGAACAAACTATGGCTACACCTTC.

The chain combines TRBV28 with TRBJ2-7; unclear D gene. This CDR3 is built from 12 residues. Trimming took off 3 bases at V and 6 bases at J, with 9 bases between the two ends. The V gene's germline CDR1 is MDHEN and CDR2 SYDVKM. The CDR3 loop is CASSFPASEQYF. In nucleotides, the CDR3 is TGTGCCAGCAGTTTTCCGGCCTCCGAGCAGTACTTC. Supplemented by reference TRBV28 and TRBJ2-7, the full variable domain reads DVKVTQSSRYLVKRTGEKVFLECVQDMDHENMFWYRQDPGLGLRLIYFSYDVKMKEKGDIPEGYSVSREKKERFSLILESASTNQTSMYLCASSFPASEQYFGPGTRLTVT.